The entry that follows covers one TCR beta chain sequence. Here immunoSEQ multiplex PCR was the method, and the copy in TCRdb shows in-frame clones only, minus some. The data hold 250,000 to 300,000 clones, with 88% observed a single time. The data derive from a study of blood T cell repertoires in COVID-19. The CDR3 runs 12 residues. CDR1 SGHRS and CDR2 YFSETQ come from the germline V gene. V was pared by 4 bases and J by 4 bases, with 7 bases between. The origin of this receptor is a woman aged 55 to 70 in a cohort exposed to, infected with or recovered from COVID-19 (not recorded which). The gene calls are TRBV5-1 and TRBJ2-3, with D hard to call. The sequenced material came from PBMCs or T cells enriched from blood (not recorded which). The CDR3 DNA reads TGCGCCAGCAGCATTCCATCAGATACGCAGTATTTT. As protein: CASSIPSDTQYF.